Presented here are 30 T cell receptor beta chains from one specimen sequenced in a study of blood T cell repertoires in COVID-19. Here immunoSEQ multiplex PCR was the method, and the copy in TCRdb shows in-frame clones only, minus some. In the table there are about 400,000 clones, roughly 90% of which are singletons. The sample taken for sequencing was peripheral blood. The receptors come from a man in his forties or fifties with acute or convalescent COVID-19.

The V call is TRBV2, the J call TRBJ2-1, with 9 bases lining up with TRBD2. Unmatched junction bases numbered 7, after V lost 6 bases and J lost 4 bases. Germline V gives CDR1 SNHLY, CDR2 FYNNEI. The CDR3 length is 15 residues. DNA for the CDR3: TGTGCCAGCAGGGAACTAGCGGGTCCATACAATGAGCAGTTCTTC. This sequence encodes CASRELAGPYNEQFF. Complete variable domain (other parts from reference TRBV2 and TRBJ2-1): EPEVTQTPSHQVTQMGQEVILRCVPISNHLYFYWYRQILGQKVEFLVSFYNNEISEKSEIFDDQFSVERPDGSNFTLKIRSTKLEDSAMYFCASRELAGPYNEQFFGPGTRLTVL.

The V gene is TRBV11-2, the J gene TRBJ2-3; D is unresolved. The CDR3 covers 13 residues. V dropped 6 bases and J dropped 6 bases, with 13 bases sitting between them. The germline CDR1 and CDR2 sequences are SGHAT and FQNNGV. In DNA form, the CDR3 reads TGTGCCAGCAGTCCCCGGGTCACGGATACGCAGTATTTT. This translates into CASSPRVTDTQYF.

The genes are TRBV10-3 and TRBJ1-5; tentative D call: TRBD1 (5 bases). Trimming took 10 bases from V and 5 from J, leaving 15 bases between them. The germline V gene encodes CDR1 ENHRY and CDR2 SYGVKD. This CDR3 spans 13 amino acids. In DNA form, the CDR3 reads TGTGCCACCAACCTGGGGCTTGATCAGCCCCAGCATTTT. It codes for CATNLGLDQPQHF.

This clone was recorded only once. The J gene is TRBJ2-7, the V gene TRBV9; 8 bases line up with TRBD1. The CDR3 consists of 13 residues. Germline trimming cut 3 bases from V and 6 bases from J; bases unmatched to any gene: 5. In germline, CDR1 is SGDLS, CDR2 YYNGEE. The CDR3 spells CASSAGGRSEQYF. CDR3 in DNA: TGTGCCAGCAGCGCAGGGGGCAGGTCCGAGCAGTACTTC.

CDR3 DNA: TGTGCCAGCAGCCCGAGATTAACAGGCTCCTACAATGAGCAGTTCTTC. Translated, it gives CASSPRLTGSYNEQFF. This sequence joins TRBV9 and TRBJ2-1; maybe TRBD1 (5 bases). V shed 4 bases and J shed 0 bases, with 14 bases lying between them. CDR3 size: 16 residues. CDR1 and CDR2 (germline): SGDLS, YYNGEE. Using reference TRBV9 and TRBJ2-1 for the parts outside the CDR3, the full variable domain is DSGVTQTPKHLITATGQRVTLRCSPRSGDLSVYWYQQSLDQGLQFLIQYYNGEERAKGNILERFSAQQFPDLHSELNLSSLELGDSALYFCASSPRLTGSYNEQFFGPGTRLTVL.

Here the CDR3 DNA reads TGCGCCAGCAGCTTGGAGGGGGCCAAAAACATTCAGTACTTC. Translated, it gives CASSLEGAKNIQYF. The chain carries TRBV5-1 and TRBJ2-4; TRBD1 is a possible D gene (5 bases). V was trimmed by 0 bases and J by 1 base, leaving 5 bases between them. CDR3 size: 14 residues. CDR1 is SGHRS, CDR2 YFSETQ, per germline.

The chain carries TRBV13 and TRBJ2-2; TRBD1 might be the D (5 bases). The germline V gene has CDR1 PRHDT and CDR2 FYEKMQ (reference sequence). The CDR3 runs to 17 residues. Deletions cut 0 bases from V and 0 bases from J, with 11 bases between. The DNA for the CDR3 is TGTGCCAGCAGCTTAGGTAGGGGCAGACCGAACACCGGGGAGCTGTTTTTT. Protein product: CASSLGRGRPNTGELFF.

The genes are TRBV5-1 and TRBJ2-5, with TRBD2 matching over 7 bases. This CDR3 has 14 amino acids. The V gene end was trimmed by 5 bases and the J gene end by 2 bases; junction bases not matched to a gene: 6. CDR1 and CDR2 (germline): SGHRS, YFSETQ. CDR3 nucleotides: TGCGCCAGCAGACCTACTAGCGCACAAGAGACCCAGTACTTC. As protein: CASRPTSAQETQYF.

The chain carries TRBV5-6 and TRBJ2-1, with 7 bases that match TRBD2. Germline V lookup: CDR1 SGHDT, CDR2 YYEEEE. Trimming cost V 4 bases and J 3 bases; bases outside gene matches: 4. CDR3 size: 14 residues. The CDR3 is CASSTGLVYNEQFF. Here the CDR3 DNA reads TGTGCCAGCAGCACAGGACTAGTCTACAATGAGCAGTTCTTC.

The J gene is TRBJ2-7, the V gene TRBV28; 10 bases align to TRBD2. This CDR3 region has 15 residues. The V gene's germline CDR1 is MDHEN and CDR2 SYDVKM. Trimming took 2 bases from V and 3 from J; bases not matched to a gene: 4. DNA of the CDR3: TGTGCCAGCAGTTTACCGCCTAGCGGGAGCTACGAGCAGTACTTC. Its protein is CASSLPPSGSYEQYF.

The chain recombines TRBV15 with TRBJ2-1; TRBD2 agrees at 7 bases. CDR3 length equals 12 residues. Germline V gene sequence: CDR1 LNHNV, CDR2 YYDKDF (reference sequence). Losses at the gene ends were 5 bases for V and 9 bases for J; bases not matched to a gene: 4. CDR3 sequence (DNA): TGTGCCACCAGCGAGACTAGCAGTGAGCAGTTCTTC. Its translation is CATSETSSEQFF. The full variable domain, rest sourced from reference TRBV15 and TRBJ2-1, is DAMVIQNPRYQVTQFGKPVTLSCSQTLNHNVMYWYQQKSSQAPKLLFHYYDKDFNNEADTPDNFQSRRPNTSFCFLDIRSPGLGDTAMYLCATSETSSEQFFGPGTRLTVL.

This sequence joins TRBV30 and TRBJ2-3; maybe TRBD1 (5 bases). This CDR3 contains 15 residues. Trimming pared 5 bases from V and 0 bases from J, leaving 15 bases between. CDR1 is GTSNPN, CDR2 SVGIG, per germline (reference sequence). The CDR3 reads CAWDKGVTSTDTQYF. The CDR3 coding sequence is TGTGCCTGGGATAAAGGGGTTACTAGCACAGATACGCAGTATTTT.

This clone showed up just once. V and J are TRBV5-6 and TRBJ1-4; tentatively, D is TRBD1 (6 bases). Trimming shortened V by 4 bases and J by 5 bases, and 9 bases separated the two germline ends. CDR3 size: 13 residues. Germline V gene sequence: CDR1 SGHDT, CDR2 YYEEEE. DNA of the CDR3: TGTGCCAGCAGCCTGAGGGGGAATGAAAAACTGTTTTTT. It specifies CASSLRGNEKLFF.

The chain links TRBV11-2 to TRBJ2-7, with 7 bases fitting TRBD2. Germline-derived CDR1 and CDR2 are SGHAT and FQNNGV. V trimming: 5 bases; J trimming: 6 bases; junction bases outside the gene matches: 4. There are 12 residues in the CDR3. This CDR3 is CASSAGEVEQYF. DNA for the CDR3: TGTGCCAGCAGCGCGGGGGAGGTCGAGCAGTACTTC.

The chain links TRBV28 to TRBJ1-2; D gene uncertain. Germline-derived CDR1 and CDR2 are MDHEN and SYDVKM. The CDR3 spans 13 residues. Trimming left V 3 bases short and J 5 bases short, with 10 bases between. The CDR3 spells CASSLLDSYGYTF. In DNA, the CDR3 is TGTGCCAGCAGTTTGCTAGATTCATATGGCTACACCTTC.

This clone has just one count. The chain couples TRBV5-6 to TRBJ2-1; weak D call: TRBD2 (6 bases). The CDR3 sequence is 13 residues long. V was trimmed by 7 bases and J by 8 bases, leaving 16 bases between them. In germline, CDR1 is SGHDT, CDR2 YYEEEE. In nucleotides, the CDR3 is TGTGCCAGCGGGAGGACTGGGAGCGATGAGCAGTTCTTC. This codes for CASGRTGSDEQFF.

The chain couples TRBV19 to TRBJ1-1; 12 bases align to TRBD1. V was clipped by 2 bases and J by 3 bases; unmatched bases: 16. Per germline, CDR1 LNHDA and CDR2 SQIVND (reference sequence). The CDR3 length is 20 residues. CDR3 amino acids: CASSILSWDRGQVWDTEAFF. The DNA of the CDR3 is TGTGCCAGTAGTATATTGTCTTGGGACAGGGGGCAAGTCTGGGACACTGAAGCTTTCTTT. The full variable domain, its missing parts supplied by reference TRBV19 and TRBJ1-1, is DGGITQSPKYLFRKEGQNVTLSCEQNLNHDAMYWYRQDPGQGLRLIYYSQIVNDFQKGDIAEGYSVSREKKESFPLTVTSAQKNPTAFYLCASSILSWDRGQVWDTEAFFGQGTRLTVV.

This chain's CDR3 is CASSQGPGNSYNEQFF. The CDR3 nucleotides are TGTGCCAGCAGCCAAGGTCCCGGGAACTCCTACAATGAGCAGTTCTTC. J is TRBJ2-1 and V is TRBV3-1 (or the pseudogene TRBV3-2); a weak D match, TRBD2 (5 bases). The CDR3 has 16 residues. CDR1 and CDR2 (germline): LGHDT, YNNKEL (reference sequence). The V end lost 1 base, the J end lost 0 bases, and 10 bases lay between the germline ends.

The rearrangement uses TRBV7-3 and TRBJ2-2, with D maybe TRBD1 (5 bases). V was pared by 1 base and J by 4 bases, with 13 bases between. In germline, CDR1 is SGHTA, CDR2 FQGTGA. The CDR3 spans 16 residues. CDR3 loop: CASSLSTRDPTGELFF. CDR3 in DNA: TGTGCCAGCAGCTTAAGCACCAGGGATCCCACCGGGGAGCTGTTTTTT.

This clone was recorded a few times. The chain recombines TRBV5-6 with TRBJ2-1, with D perhaps TRBD1 (6 bases). V gave up 4 bases and J gave up 11 bases, with 13 bases separating them. This CDR3 has 12 residues. Looked up from germline, CDR1 is SGHDT and CDR2 is YYEEEE. CDR3 in DNA: TGTGCCAGCAGCATGGAGACAGGCAAGCAGTTCTTC. This translates into CASSMETGKQFF.

The chain recombines TRBV29-1 with TRBJ2-3, with D perhaps matching TRBD1 (6 bases). From germline, CDR1 is SQVTM and CDR2 ANQGSEA. V gave up 7 bases and J gave up 3 bases, with 20 bases separating them. The CDR3 has 15 amino acids. The CDR3 sequence: CSAEPRQVGTDTQYF. The CDR3 DNA sequence: TGCAGCGCCGAACCTCGACAGGTCGGAACAGATACGCAGTATTTT.

A remark on this clone: Other DNA sequences in the same sample also yield this CDR3. The gene calls are TRBV27 and TRBJ1-1; possibly TRBD1 for D (5 bases). V lost 3 bases, J lost 1 base, and 9 bases lay in between. Germline V lookup: CDR1 MNHEY, CDR2 SMNVEV (reference sequence). This CDR3 has 14 amino acids. CDR3 residues: CASSLGEGNTEAFF. In DNA, the CDR3 is TGTGCCAGCAGTTTGGGGGAGGGGAACACTGAAGCTTTCTTT.

The gene calls are TRBV5-4 and TRBJ1-4; 8 nucleotides agree with TRBD1. Germline V gene lookup returns CDR1 SGHNT and CDR2 YYREEE (reference sequence). The CDR3 runs 13 residues. The J segment lost 6 bases and the V segment lost 5 bases, leaving 3 bases of the junction unmatched. CDR3 nucleotide sequence: TGTGCCAGCAGGACGACAGGGGATGAAAAACTGTTTTTT. Protein: CASRTTGDEKLFF.

J is TRBJ2-7 and V is TRBV27; tentatively, D is TRBD1 (6 bases). The CDR3 length is 15 residues. The germline gives CDR1 MNHEY, CDR2 SMNVEV (reference sequence). Trimming shortened V by 5 bases and J by 0 bases, and 14 bases separated the two germline ends. The chain's CDR3 is CASSLRGYSSYEQYF. CDR3 nucleotides: TGTGCCAGCAGTCTCAGGGGCTACAGCTCCTACGAGCAGTACTTC.

The V gene is TRBV6-4, the J gene TRBJ2-3, with D possibly matching TRBD2 (6 bases). Germline V gives CDR1 MRHNA, CDR2 SNTAGT. V lost 3 bases and J 1 base, leaving 17 bases between the germline ends. The CDR3 sequence is 17 residues long. This CDR3 is CASSDSGGIRGTDTQYF. The CDR3 DNA is TGTGCCAGCAGTGATTCCGGGGGAATAAGGGGCACAGATACGCAGTATTTT.

The CDR3 region is CASSDRVSYNEQFF. CDR3 DNA sequence: TGTGCCAGCAGTGACAGGGTCTCCTACAATGAGCAGTTCTTC. The V gene is TRBV2, the J gene TRBJ2-1, with TRBD1 as a possible D gene (5 bases). The germline CDR1 and CDR2 sequences are SNHLY and FYNNEI. The CDR3 extends over 14 amino acids. V lost 3 bases and J lost 0, with 6 bases in between.

This clone was observed a single time. The chain has TRBV10-3 and TRBJ2-7; TRBD1 matches at 11 bases. Trimming at V came to 2 bases and at J to 3 bases, leaving 3 bases not matched to a gene. CDR3 length: 15 residues. In germline, CDR1 is ENHRY, CDR2 SYGVKD. In DNA form, the CDR3 reads TGTGCCATCAGTGAGATGGGACAGGGGGGCTACGAGCAGTACTTC. Protein: CAISEMGQGGYEQYF.

The CDR3 nucleotides are TGTGCCAGCAGCTTATCTCCAGGGAACACTGAAGCTTTCTTT. This encodes CASSLSPGNTEAFF. The rearrangement uses TRBV7-3 and TRBJ1-1; D call uncertain. The CDR3 length is 14 residues. V was shortened by 2 bases and J by 1 base, with 8 bases between the two germline ends. In germline, CDR1 is SGHTA, CDR2 FQGTGA. Full variable domain (missing parts from reference TRBV7-3 and TRBJ1-1): GAGVSQTPSNKVTEKGKYVELRCDPISGHTALYWYRQSLGQGPEFLIYFQGTGAADDSGLPNDRFFAVRPEGSVSTLKIQRTERGDSAVYLCASSLSPGNTEAFFGQGTRLTVV.

The chain links TRBV11-2 to TRBJ1-2; 7 positions agree with TRBD1. Looked up from germline, CDR1 is SGHAT and CDR2 is FQNNGV. CDR3 size: 16 residues. The J segment lost 3 bases and the V segment lost 1 base, leaving 8 bases of the junction unmatched. CDR3 in DNA: TGTGCCAGCAGCTTAGTAGTGACAGGGAGAGACTATGGCTACACCTTC. Protein sequence: CASSLVVTGRDYGYTF.

CDR3: CASSLAVSGSRDEQFF. For the CDR3, the DNA is TGTGCCAGCAGCTTAGCGGTAAGCGGGAGTAGAGATGAGCAGTTCTTC. This chain joins TRBV7-8 and TRBJ2-1; 8 bases map to TRBD2. Trimming cost V 0 bases and J 8 bases; bases outside gene matches: 9. The CDR3 contains 16 residues. Germline V CDR1 and CDR2: SGHVS, FQNEAQ.